This T cell receptor (beta chain) was sequenced during a study of blood T cells in healthy people across ages. Study-level findings and limits: Observed TCR beta diversity per million T cells went down as age went up. This fall followed a roughly linear course with age. Unknown donor CMV status possibly confounded expanded clonotype changes. One million T cells yielded diversity estimates that were considered underestimates.

It was with a sample-barcoded 5' primer and a J-beta primer mix that a second PCR of roughly 7 to 12 cycles was run. Each CDR3 protein is one row after TCRdb ran MiXCR on the 5' RACE reads. The data show about 650,000 distinct CDR3 sequences, with 45% to 60% seen just once and roughly 14% held by the top ten. CDR3 length: 12 residues. Looked up from germline, CDR1 is MDHEN and CDR2 is SYDVKM. Trimming removed 7 bases from V and 4 bases from J; junction bases left unmatched: 3. A note on this clonotype: The antigen remains unidentified.

The chain carries TRBV28 and TRBJ2-5; 7 bases line up with TRBD1. This TCR was recovered from an elderly woman in good health. Specimen: blood. CDR3 coding DNA: TGTGCCAGCAAGGGGGCGAGAGAGACCCAGTACTTC. It encodes CASKGARETQYF. The complete variable domain, with remaining parts taken from reference TRBV28 and TRBJ2-5, reads DVKVTQSSRYLVKRTGEKVFLECVQDMDHENMFWYRQDPGLGLRLIYFSYDVKMKEKGDIPEGYSVSREKKERFSLILESASTNQTSMYLCASKGARETQYFGPGTRLLVL.